The 13 T cell receptor beta chains below all came from one sample that was sequenced in a study of T cells in women clearing cervical HPV infection. The protocol was immunoSEQ multiplex PCR, while the TCRdb copy is restricted to in-frame clones and leaves out a portion. This table lists about 35,000 clones. Sequenced sample: blood buffy coat. These receptor sequences come from a woman aged 18 to 75 with a cervical HPV16 infection that either progressed to CIN3+ or cleared (not recorded which).

About this clone: The sequence runs out 3 residues before the end of the CDR3; the remainder is reconstructed from the germline J gene. The chain combines TRBV28 with TRBJ2-1; perhaps TRBD2 as D (7 bases). This CDR3 is 15 amino acids long. The V end lost 10 bases, the J end lost 1 base, and 17 bases lay between the germline ends. Per germline, CDR1 MDHEN and CDR2 SYDVKM. The CDR3 loop reads CAILPGGMSYNEQFF. CDR3 DNA, as far as it was read: TGTGCCATCCTCCCGGGGGGCATGTCCTACAATGAG.

Details on this clone: A junction end diverges from the germline sequence, so it may reflect a read error. The read ends 3 residues shy of where the CDR3 ends; the end is completed using the germline J gene. Other DNA sequences in the sample encode the same CDR3. This chain uses TRBV19 with TRBJ1-3; 7 bases map to TRBD1. CDR1 LNHDA and CDR2 SQIVND come from the germline V gene (reference sequence). The CDR3 has 17 residues. The CDR3 bases that were read are TGTGCCAGTAGAGTGGGAGGGACAGACCGCTCTGGAAACACT. Protein product: CASRVGGTDRSGNT. The full CDR3 reads CASRVGGTDRSGNTIYF.

Comments on this clone: From the germline J gene comes the end of the CDR3, since the read stops 3 residues before it. The chain has TRBV2 and TRBJ1-3, with TRBD1 identical over 9 bases. The V gene end was trimmed by 6 bases and the J gene end by 3 bases; junction bases not matched to a gene: 6. CDR1 SNHLY and CDR2 FYNNEI come from the germline V gene. The CDR3 loop spans 15 amino acids. CDR3 bases read: TGTGCCAGCAGAGAACAGGGGGCCGGTGGAAACACC. Translated, it gives CASREQGAGGNT. The complete CDR3 reads CASREQGAGGNTIYF.

A remark on this clone: Read data end 3 residues before the CDR3 end; the end is taken from the germline J gene. The gene calls are TRBV19 and TRBJ1-4; maybe TRBD1 (5 bases). Germline loops: CDR1 LNHDA, CDR2 SQIVND (reference sequence). The CDR3 has 16 residues. CDR3 DNA (partial): TGTGCCAGTAGTGCACTCAGGAGTTCTGGGGCCAACGTA. It specifies CASSALRSSGANV. The CDR3 as a whole reads CASSALRSSGANVLFF.

A word on this clone: The read ends 3 residues early relative to the CDR3; the germline J gene fills the gap. The J gene is TRBJ2-1, the V gene TRBV20-1, with TRBD2 matching 10 bases. Losses at the gene ends were 6 bases for V and 0 bases for J; bases not matched to a gene: 5. Germline CDR1 is DFQATT and CDR2 is SNEGSKA (reference sequence). The CDR3 contains 15 residues. Partial CDR3 DNA: TGCAGTGCAGCCAGCGGGGGGGCCTCCTACAATGAG. This gives the protein CSAASGGASYNE. The full CDR3 protein reads CSAASGGASYNEQFF.

Notes on this clone: The CDR3 end falls 3 residues outside the read, so it is completed with the germline J gene. This chain uses TRBV11-3 with TRBJ2-5; 8 bases map to TRBD2. J lost 4 bases, V lost 4 bases, and 8 bases had no gene match. CDR3 length: 15 amino acids. Germline V gene data show CDR1 as SGHNT and CDR2 as YENEEA. The sequenced CDR3 bases are TGTGCCAGCAGCTCCGGGACTAGGGTGGGAGAGACC. Its protein is CASSSGTRVGET. The full-length CDR3 reads as CASSSGTRVGETQYF.

Worth noting for this clone: Read sequence stops 3 residues before the CDR3 end, and the germline J gene provides the missing end. V is TRBV7-2 and J is TRBJ1-2; the D gene is possibly TRBD1 (5 bases). V lost 1 base and J 3 bases, leaving 9 bases between the germline ends. The germline V gene encodes CDR1 SGHTA and CDR2 FQGNSA. The CDR3 runs to 14 residues. Partial CDR3 DNA: TGTGCCAGCAGCTTAGGTCGGACATACTATGGC. Its protein product is CASSLGRTYYG. The CDR3 in full is CASSLGRTYYGYTF.

Concerning this clone: The CDR3 extends 3 residues past the end of the read, so its final part is completed from the germline J gene. This chain links TRBV28 with TRBJ2-7; 10 bases match TRBD2. The CDR3 spans 14 residues. With 4 bases clipped from V and 2 bases from J, the junction kept 2 bases outside the gene matches. In germline, CDR1 is MDHEN, CDR2 SYDVKM. CDR3 DNA (partial): TGTGCCAGCAGTTGGACTAGCGGAGCCTACGAG. It translates to CASSWTSGAYE. The entire CDR3 sequence reads CASSWTSGAYEQYF.

As regards this clone: The CDR3 extends 3 residues past the end of the read, so its final part is completed from the germline J gene. V and J are TRBV7-9 and TRBJ1-2; D gene uncertain. The CDR3 totals 13 residues. From germline, CDR1 is SEHNR and CDR2 FQNEAQ (reference sequence). The CDR3 here is CASSSVTLSDYTF. The sequenced CDR3 bases are TGTGCCAGCAGCTCCGTGACTCTATCCGAC.

Turning to this clone: The CDR3 end is not reached by the read, which stops 3 residues before it; the germline J gene fills it in. The rearrangement joins TRBV7-6 to TRBJ2-2; 7 nucleotides match TRBD1. Germline CDR1 reads SGHVS; CDR2 reads FNYEAQ. This CDR3 has 15 residues. Losses at the gene ends were 4 bases for V and 0 bases for J; bases not matched to a gene: 2. The DNA read from the CDR3 is TGTGCCAGCAGCTGGGACAGCTCGAACACCGGGGAG. This codes for CASSWDSSNTGE. The full CDR3 sequence reads CASSWDSSNTGELFF.

The sequenced part of the CDR3 DNA is TGCAGTGCTAGCTTGGGCTGGGGGGACAGAGAGACG. Amino acids: CSASLGWGDRET. The complete CDR3 reads CSASLGWGDRETQYF. The chain couples TRBV20-1 to TRBJ2-3; a possible D gene is TRBD1 (7 bases). The read ends 3 residues early relative to the CDR3; the germline J gene fills the gap. Germline V gene data show CDR1 as DFQATT and CDR2 as SNEGSKA (reference sequence). The CDR3 has 15 residues.

Points on this clone: Read data end 3 residues before the CDR3 end; the end is taken from the germline J gene. J is TRBJ2-1 and V is TRBV5-6, with D possibly TRBD1 on 6 matching bases. V lost 4 bases to trimming and J lost 2 bases, with 13 bases between them. CDR1 SGHDT and CDR2 YYEEEE come from the germline V gene. This CDR3 spans 15 amino acids. CDR3 DNA (partial): TGTGCCAGCAGCCGGCGAGGGGGAACCTACAATGAG. The encoded protein is CASSRRGGTYNE. In full, the CDR3 is CASSRRGGTYNEQFF.

Details on this clone: The read is 3 residues too short to cover the CDR3 end, so that end is filled in from the germline J gene. The chain joins TRBV13 to TRBJ2-2, with a tentative D call TRBD2 (6 bases). V lost 4 bases and J 3 bases, leaving 21 bases between the germline ends. CDR1 PRHDT and CDR2 FYEKMQ come from the germline V gene (reference sequence). The CDR3 has 18 amino acids. The chain's CDR3 is CASSSRDSGRWDTGELFF. The CDR3 DNA, read in part, is TGTGCCAGCAGCTCCCGGGACTCAGGGAGGTGGGACACCGGGGAG.